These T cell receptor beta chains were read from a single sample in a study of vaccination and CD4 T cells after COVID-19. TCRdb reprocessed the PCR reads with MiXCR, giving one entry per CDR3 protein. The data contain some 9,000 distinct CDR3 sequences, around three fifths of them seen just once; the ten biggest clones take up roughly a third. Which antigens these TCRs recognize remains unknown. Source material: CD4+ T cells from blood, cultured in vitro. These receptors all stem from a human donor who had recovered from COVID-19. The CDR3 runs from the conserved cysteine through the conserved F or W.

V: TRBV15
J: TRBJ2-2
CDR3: CATSRVRERNMNTGELFF

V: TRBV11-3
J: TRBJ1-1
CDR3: CASSPGRSSPGTEAFF

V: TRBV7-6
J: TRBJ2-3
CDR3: CASSLMAGTDTQYF

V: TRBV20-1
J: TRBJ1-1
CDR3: CSARPPGITNTEAFF

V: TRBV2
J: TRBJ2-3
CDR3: CARTSGGPSTDTQYF

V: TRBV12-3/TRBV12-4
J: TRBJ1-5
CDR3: CASSGTGQQPQHF

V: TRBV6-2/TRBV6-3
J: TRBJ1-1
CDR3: CASSRLRGTEAFF

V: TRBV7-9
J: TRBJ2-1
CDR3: CASTEASGSYNEQFF

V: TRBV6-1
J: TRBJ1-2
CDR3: CASSLPGDGYTF

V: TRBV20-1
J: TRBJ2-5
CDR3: CSAIHGTARETQYF

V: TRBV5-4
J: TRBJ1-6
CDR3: CASSMGAYNNSPLHF

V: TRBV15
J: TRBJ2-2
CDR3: CATSRDGLAGAFNTGELLF

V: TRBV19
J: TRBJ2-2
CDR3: CASILAGVPGELFF

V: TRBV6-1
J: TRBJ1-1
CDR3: CASSDGQGWNTEAFF

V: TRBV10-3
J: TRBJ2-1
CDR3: CAISGPDWGGEQFF

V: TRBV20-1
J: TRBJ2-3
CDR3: CSARWPLGDTQYF

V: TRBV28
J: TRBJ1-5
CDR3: CASRTQDRGNQPQHF

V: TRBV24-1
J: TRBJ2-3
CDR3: CATSEGGGSFTDTQYF

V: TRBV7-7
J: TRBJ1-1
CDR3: CASSRDSNTEAFF

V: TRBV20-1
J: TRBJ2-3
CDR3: CSAPGLAATDTQYF

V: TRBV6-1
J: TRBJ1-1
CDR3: CASSNREGNTEAFF

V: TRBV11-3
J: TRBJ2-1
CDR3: CASSPSIQVDEQFF

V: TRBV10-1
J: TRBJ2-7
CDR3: CASSESTTASSYEQYF

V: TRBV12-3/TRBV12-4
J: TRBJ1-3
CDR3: CASSRLGNTIYF

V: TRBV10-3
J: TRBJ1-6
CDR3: CAIREVAEGNSPLHF

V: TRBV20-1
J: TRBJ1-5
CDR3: CSAKGEWNQPQHF

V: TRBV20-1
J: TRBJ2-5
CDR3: CSARYQVVRAGGLETQYF

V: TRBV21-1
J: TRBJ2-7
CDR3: CASLGGDYEQYF

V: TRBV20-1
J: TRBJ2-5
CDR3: CSARAGTATQYF

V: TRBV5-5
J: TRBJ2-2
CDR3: CASSSSRQDTGELFF

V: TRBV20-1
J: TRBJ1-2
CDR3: CSARDRTGGPYGYTF

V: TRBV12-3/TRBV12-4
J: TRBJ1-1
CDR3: CASRPPGQGVAFF

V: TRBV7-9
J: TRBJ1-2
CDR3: CASSLVAGPGYTF

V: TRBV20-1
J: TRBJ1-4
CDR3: CSATTGKAEKLFF

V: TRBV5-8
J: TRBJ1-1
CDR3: CASSLGLGDLDTEAFF

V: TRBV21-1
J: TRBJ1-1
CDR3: CASLGADTEAFF

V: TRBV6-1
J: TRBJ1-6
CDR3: CASRTRPEDSPLHF